Listed below are T cell receptor beta chains from one sample, sequenced in a study of TIL therapy for anti-PD-1-resistant metastatic lung cancer. Profiling relied on immunoSEQ multiplex PCR, and the TCRdb table lists in-frame clones only, not all of them. The table records approximately 92,000 clones, about 71% of them present only once. Source: tumor tissue, taken at baseline. The receptors shown here come from a person aged 25-79 years with non-small cell lung cancer. Each CDR3 is given with its conserved first and last residue. A D gene is named only where the DNA matches it firmly. Expanded clones are given a class, and other clones once, few, many or no size at all.

j_gene | v_gene | abundance | d_gene | CDR3aa | CDR3nt
TRBJ1-2 | TRBV28 | . | . | CASSRDGGGGYTF | TGTGCCAGCAGCCGGGACGGGGGGGGAGGCTACACCTTC
TRBJ2-5 | TRBV7-2 | . | . | CASSLVEVGKETQYF | TGTGCCAGCAGCTTAGTTGAGGTCGGCAAAGAGACCCAGTACTTC
TRBJ1-2 | TRBV4-2 | . | . | CASSQDISRTAHGYTF | TGTGCCAGCAGCCAAGATATAAGTAGAACAGCTCATGGCTACACCTTC
TRBJ2-5 | TRBV7-2 | . | . | CASSSRRPEETQYF | TGTGCCAGCAGCTCCCGTCGGCCAGAAGAGACCCAGTACTTC
TRBJ2-4 | TRBV3-1/TRBV3-2 | . | . | CASSQDSAKNIQYF | TGTGCCAGCAGCCAAGATTCAGCTAAAAACATTCAGTACTTC
TRBJ2-1 | TRBV6-5 | . | . | CASSYGGGPYNEQFF | TGTGCCAGCAGTTACGGGGGGGGGCCCTACAATGAGCAGTTCTTC
TRBJ1-2 | TRBV28 | . | TRBD1 | CASTDRARDGYTF | TGTGCCAGCACAGACAGGGCCAGGGATGGCTACACCTTC
TRBJ2-1 | TRBV28 | . | . | CASSPPRVTGTSYNEQFF | TGTGCCAGCAGCCCCCCCCGCGTCACCGGGACGTCCTACAATGAGCAGTTCTTC
TRBJ1-1 | TRBV5-6 | few | . | CASSLRNTEAFF | TGTGCCAGCAGCTTGAGGAACACTGAAGCTTTCTTT
TRBJ1-1 | TRBV5-1 | . | TRBD1 | CASSQTGATEAFF | TGCGCCAGCAGCCAAACAGGGGCCACTGAAGCTTTCTTT
TRBJ2-5 | TRBV28 | . | . | CASRPRMRGGETQYF | TGTGCCAGCAGGCCGCGCATGAGAGGAGGCGAGACCCAGTACTTC
TRBJ1-4 | TRBV7-9 | . | . | CASSLEGQTNEKLFF | TGTGCCAGCAGCTTAGAAGGACAGACTAATGAAAAACTGTTTTTT
TRBJ1-5 | TRBV5-3 | . | TRBD1 | CARSLTRDRGLYSNQPQHF | TGTGCCAGAAGCTTGACCCGGGACAGGGGACTTTATAGCAATCAGCCCCAGCATTTT
TRBJ2-7 | TRBV19 | . | TRBD1 | CASSIRTGEVYEQYF | TGTGCCAGTAGTATACGGACAGGGGAGGTCTACGAGCAGTACTTC
TRBJ2-3 | TRBV15 | . | . | CATTSGLTDTQYF | TGTGCCACCACATCTGGGCTAACAGATACGCAGTATTTT
TRBJ2-1 | TRBV4-2 | few | TRBD2 | CASSQDIGGNNEQFF | TGTGCCAGCAGCCAAGACATCGGGGGGAATAATGAGCAGTTCTTC
TRBJ2-7 | TRBV7-9 | . | . | CAGRGTGYEQYF | TGTGCCGGCCGGGGCACTGGGTACGAGCAGTACTTC
TRBJ1-4 | TRBV28 | . | TRBD1 | CASSDGQGVWEKLFF | TGTGCCAGCAGTGATGGACAGGGGGTATGGGAAAAACTGTTTTTT
TRBJ2-1 | TRBV6-6 | few | . | CASRQGPAYNEQFF | TGTGCCAGCCGGCAGGGACCAGCCTACAATGAGCAGTTCTTC
TRBJ2-2 | TRBV24-1 | . | . | CATSPPGRLNTGELFF | TGTGCCACCAGCCCACCGGGGAGATTGAACACCGGGGAGCTGTTTTTT
TRBJ1-5 | TRBV6-5 | once | . | CASSSTYRVQPQHF | TGTGCCAGCAGTAGCACCTACAGGGTTCAGCCCCAGCATTTT
TRBJ1-3 | TRBV3-1/TRBV3-2 | . | . | CASSPLQLSGNTIYF | TGTGCCAGCAGCCCTTTACAGCTCTCTGGAAACACCATATATTTT
TRBJ2-7 | TRBV4-2 | . | . | CASSQGWQTYEQYF | TGTGCCAGCAGCCAAGGGTGGCAGACCTACGAGCAGTACTTC
TRBJ2-3 | TRBV15 | . | . | CATSRASTDTQYF | TGTGCCACCAGCAGAGCCAGTACAGATACGCAGTATTTT
TRBJ1-5 | TRBV5-8 | . | TRBD1 | CASRLFGTGEGQPQHF | TGTGCCAGCAGACTATTCGGGACAGGGGAGGGTCAGCCCCAGCATTTT
TRBJ2-7 | TRBV24-1 | . | . | CATSDLGAVATYEQYF | TGTGCCACCAGTGATTTGGGGGCAGTAGCGACCTACGAGCAGTACTTC
TRBJ2-5 | TRBV19 | . | TRBD1 | CASSLGQGLETQYF | TGTGCCAGTAGCCTAGGACAGGGGCTGGAGACCCAGTACTTC
TRBJ1-6 | TRBV7-6 | . | . | CASSLGRVLNSPLHF | TGTGCCAGCAGCTTAGGACGGGTCTTAAATTCACCCCTCCACTTT
TRBJ2-4 | TRBV27 | . | TRBD2 | CASSPKGTSGNIQYF | TGTGCCAGCAGTCCGAAGGGGACTAGCGGGAACATTCAGTACTTC
TRBJ2-5 | TRBV5-1 | . | . | CASSLVANQETQYF | TGCGCCAGCAGCTTGGTGGCGAATCAAGAGACCCAGTACTTC
TRBJ2-1 | TRBV18 | . | . | CASSPILAADEQFF | TGTGCCAGCTCACCAATACTAGCTGCCGATGAGCAGTTCTTC
TRBJ1-2 | TRBV12-3/TRBV12-4 | once | TRBD1 | CASSYGQGNGYTF | TGTGCCAGCAGTTACGGACAGGGGAATGGCTACACCTTC
TRBJ1-5 | TRBV7-9 | . | TRBD1 | CASNRQGSGQPQHF | TGTGCCAGCAACCGACAGGGGAGCGGTCAGCCCCAGCATTTT
TRBJ2-7 | TRBV2 | . | TRBD2 | CASTPGGLAVSYEQYF | TGTGCCAGCACCCCCGGGGGACTAGCGGTCTCCTACGAGCAGTACTTC
TRBJ2-7 | TRBV11-1 | . | TRBD2 | CASSAWTSSLSYEQYF | TGTGCCAGCAGCGCCTGGACTAGCTCTCTCTCCTACGAGCAGTACTTC
TRBJ1-1 | TRBV19 | once | . | CASSISLGGGRVTEAFF | TGTGCCAGTAGTATCAGTTTGGGCGGGGGGCGCGTCACTGAAGCTTTCTTT
TRBJ1-1 | TRBV12-3/TRBV12-4 | . | TRBD1 | CASSWDRITEAFF | TGTGCCAGCAGTTGGGACAGGATAACTGAAGCTTTCTTT
TRBJ2-1 | TRBV7-9 | . | . | CATPVLGGNEQFF | TGTGCCACCCCGGTCCTAGGGGGCAATGAGCAGTTCTTC
TRBJ2-2 | TRBV27 | . | TRBD2 | CASSGAYLGGAGGPGTGELFF | TGTGCCAGCTCAGGCGCTTACTTGGGCGGAGCGGGAGGCCCTGGCACCGGGGAGCTGTTTTTT
TRBJ2-1 | TRBV4-2 | . | . | CASSQDLGGTYNEQFF | TGTGCCAGCAGCCAAGATCTGGGCGGGACCTACAATGAGCAGTTCTTC
TRBJ2-1 | TRBV7-2 | . | . | CASSLARNEQFF | TGTGCCAGCAGCTTAGCGAGAAATGAGCAGTTCTTC
TRBJ2-7 | TRBV29-1 | few | . | CSVVGQTYEQYF | TGCAGCGTTGTAGGACAGACGTACGAGCAGTACTTC
TRBJ2-2 | TRBV7-9 | many | TRBD1 | CASSIRGQGAGELFF | TGTGCCAGCAGCATCAGGGGGCAGGGCGCCGGGGAGCTGTTTTTT
TRBJ1-2 | TRBV3-1/TRBV3-2 | . | TRBD1 | CASSHLDRAGGYTF | TGTGCCAGCAGCCATCTCGACAGGGCAGGGGGCTACACCTTC
TRBJ1-4 | TRBV5-8 | once | . | CASSPVPAATNEKLFF | TGTGCCAGCAGCCCGGTACCGGCAGCAACTAATGAAAAACTGTTTTTT
TRBJ2-3 | TRBV4-3 | . | . | CASSRTTEIYFTDTQYF | TGCGCCAGCAGCCGGACTACCGAGATCTACTTCACAGATACGCAGTATTTT
TRBJ2-1 | TRBV4-1 | . | TRBD2 | CASSQGRGATYNEQFF | TGCGCCAGCAGCCAAGGGCGGGGGGCGACCTACAATGAGCAGTTCTTC
TRBJ2-1 | TRBV6-6 | . | TRBD1 | CASSWDRSNEQFF | TGTGCCAGCAGTTGGGACAGGAGCAATGAGCAGTTCTTC
TRBJ2-2 | TRBV7-2 | . | . | CASSIGGGTGELFF | TGTGCCAGCAGCATAGGGGGGGGCACCGGGGAGCTGTTTTTT
TRBJ2-2 | TRBV11-2 | . | . | CASSLARTGELFF | TGTGCCAGCAGCTTAGCCAGGACCGGGGAGCTGTTTTTT